This entry lists 30 T cell receptor beta chains sequenced from one sample in a study of regulatory T cells in long-lasting Graves disease. Arm-PCR of CDR3 regions with iRepertoire HTBI primers generated TCR beta libraries. One entry per CDR3 protein, called by TCRdb with MiXCR from the multiplex PCR reads. Of approximately 400,000 distinct CDR3 sequences in the sample, around 11% were seen once. As to time point: newly diagnosed GD, antithyroid drugs for less than 3 months. Making the TCR library involved RNA that had been extracted from PBMCs. A further study also used this sample, focusing on T cells in Graves' hyperthyroidism and ophthalmopathy.

The input for sequencing was peripheral blood mononuclear cells (PBMCs), taken at new diagnosis, from a patient treated with antithyroid drugs. The receptors come from a woman between 18 and 29 years old with Graves disease.

CDR3 sequence (DNA): TGCAGTGCGAGGGGAACACCGACATACGAACAGTACGTC. Protein product: CSARGTPTYEQYV. The genes are TRBV20-1 and TRBJ2-7; D may match TRBD1 or TRBD2 (5 bases each). From germline, CDR1 is DFQATT and CDR2 SNEGSKA (reference sequence). The CDR3 is 13 amino acids.

This clonotype showed up just a few times. This chain joins TRBV20-1 and TRBJ1-5; TRBD1 might be the D (5 bases). The CDR3 is 12 amino acids. The germline gives CDR1 DFQATT, CDR2 SNEGSKA (reference sequence). Trimming removed 3 bases at V and 7 bases at J, with 10 bases between. In nucleotides, the CDR3 is TGCAGTGCTAGGCAGGGTGAACAGCCCCAGCATTTT. This translates into CSARQGEQPQHF.

This clonotype was picked up many times. The CDR3: CASRATRGANVLTF. The CDR3 coding sequence is TGTGCCAGCAGGGCCACACGAGGGGCCAACGTCCTGACTTTC. The chain recombines TRBV28 with TRBJ2-6; D unresolved. CDR3 length equals 14 residues. Trimming shortened V by 6 bases and J by 4 bases, and 10 bases separated the two germline ends. CDR1 MDHEN and CDR2 SYDVKM come from the germline V gene. Full variable domain (remainder filled in from reference TRBV28 and TRBJ2-6): DVKVTQSSRYLVKRTGEKVFLECVQDMDHENMFWYRQDPGLGLRLIYFSYDVKMKEKGDIPEGYSVSREKKERFSLILESASTNQTSMYLCASRATRGANVLTFGAGSRLTVL.

This clonotype was counted between two and nine times. CDR3 in amino acids: CASSPEGIWNTGELFF. The CDR3, as DNA: TGCGCCAGCAGCCCCGAAGGGATATGGAACACCGGGGAGCTGTTTTTT. The genes are TRBV5-1 and TRBJ2-2, with unresolved D. CDR3 length: 16 amino acids. Germline V gives CDR1 SGHRS, CDR2 YFSETQ. The V end was cut by 4 bases, the J end by 1 base, with 14 bases between.

The chain links TRBV12-3 or TRBV12-4 to TRBJ1-2; a possible D gene is TRBD1 (6 bases). This CDR3 has 14 amino acids. Between the trimmed V and J ends, which lost 5 bases and 4 bases, there was a span of 14 bases. CDR3 in DNA: TGTGCCAGCAGTCTCACGTCGGGGGCCTATGGCTACACCTTC. As protein: CASSLTSGAYGYTF.

This clonotype was recorded at least ten times. The rearrangement uses TRBV20-1 and TRBJ2-1; 8 nucleotides line up with TRBD2. Trimming took 0 bases from V and 0 from J; bases not matched to a gene: 16. This CDR3 comprises 20 residues. The germline V gene encodes CDR1 DFQATT and CDR2 SNEGSKA (reference sequence). CDR3 coding DNA: TGCAGTGCTAGAGAGTTTCGTGTTGCGGGACTAGGTCGCTCCTACAATGAGCAGTTCTTC. Protein product: CSAREFRVAGLGRSYNEQFF.

This clonotype was detected ten times or more. The chain joins TRBV5-1 to TRBJ1-5; D uncertain. V was trimmed by 2 bases and J by 2 bases, leaving 11 bases between them. The CDR3 is 15 amino acids. Germline V CDR1 and CDR2: SGHRS, YFSETQ. CDR3 DNA: TGCGCCAGCAGCTTAGAAGGGTATCGCAATCAGCCCCAGCATTTT. Protein sequence: CASSLEGYRNQPQHF.

In this sample, this clonotype turned up many times. The chain links TRBV6-2 or TRBV6-3 to TRBJ2-4; 8 nucleotides agree with TRBD1. Looked up from germline, CDR1 is MNHEY and CDR2 is SVGEGT. The CDR3 has 19 residues. J was trimmed by 6 bases and V by 5 bases; bases with no gene match: 21. The CDR3 DNA follows: TGTGCCAGCAGTCCACATATGACAGGGGTAAAAGCGAAGGGAAACATTCAGTACTTC. Amino acids: CASSPHMTGVKAKGNIQYF.

The table lists this clonotype with a few counts. The chain links TRBV10-3 to TRBJ2-5; weak D call: TRBD1 (6 bases). Trimming removed 10 bases at V and 3 bases at J, with 15 bases between. Germline V CDR1 and CDR2: ENHRY, SYGVKD. This CDR3 has 13 residues. The CDR3 DNA reads as TGTGCCACCTCAGGGGAACGGAAAGAGACCCAGTACTTC. This gives the protein CATSGERKETQYF.

This clonotype was observed a handful of times. A much more abundant neighbour one base away suggests this may be a read error. The CDR3 loop is CASNLEPGPSNQPQHF. The CDR3 coding sequence is TGTGCCAGCAACTTAGAACCGGGACCCAGCAATCAGCCCCAGCATTTT. The chain is built from TRBV7-2 and TRBJ1-5; weak D call: TRBD1 (5 bases). The CDR3 runs 16 residues. Looked up from germline, CDR1 is SGHTA and CDR2 is FQGNSA.

The V call is TRBV9, the J call TRBJ1-2; D ambiguous. CDR3 length equals 16 residues. V was clipped by 4 bases and J by 0 bases, with 16 bases between them. Germline loops: CDR1 SGDLS, CDR2 YYNGEE. The DNA of the CDR3 is TGTGCCAGCAGCCTTGGTTTTACAGACGCTAACTATGGCTACACCTTC. This translates into CASSLGFTDANYGYTF.

The rearrangement links TRBV11-1 to TRBJ1-1; D possibly corresponds to TRBD1 (5 bases). The germline gives CDR1 SGHAT, CDR2 FQDESV (reference sequence). The CDR3 is made up of 14 amino acids. V was trimmed by 10 bases and J by 3 bases, leaving 18 bases between them. CDR3 DNA sequence: TGTGCCATAGCTGTAACCCCGGGGGACACTGAAGCTTTCTTT. It is translated as CAIAVTPGDTEAFF.

The chain uses TRBV7-9 and TRBJ1-1; D call uncertain. V was trimmed by 5 bases and J by 1 base, leaving 11 bases between them. There are 14 residues in the CDR3. Germline CDR1 SEHNR, CDR2 FQNEAQ (reference sequence). This CDR3 reads CASSPPLANTEAFF. The CDR3 DNA reads TGTGCCAGCAGCCCCCCTCTGGCGAACACTGAAGCTTTCTTT.

This clonotype was recorded many times. The V call is TRBV7-2, the J call TRBJ2-1; 7 bases agree with TRBD1. V gave up 11 bases and J gave up 4 bases; unmatched junction bases: 5. Germline CDR1 reads SGHTA; CDR2 reads FQGNSA. CDR3 size: 12 residues. In nucleotides, the CDR3 is TGTGCCGTCGGGGACAGATACAATGAGCAGTTCTTC. Translation: CAVGDRYNEQFF.

The chain is built from TRBV6-2 or TRBV6-3 and TRBJ1-5; D remains unclear. Germline loops: CDR1 MNHEY, CDR2 SVGEGT. The CDR3 has 13 residues. Trimming removed 2 bases at V and 5 bases at J, with 7 bases between. The DNA of the CDR3 is TGTGCCAGCAGTTACGTCTCCCATCAGCCCCAGCATTTT. This codes for CASSYVSHQPQHF.

This rearrangement joins TRBV10-1 to TRBJ2-3, with 7 nucleotides matching TRBD1. This CDR3 spans 16 amino acids. CDR1 and CDR2 (germline): WNHNN, SYGVQD (reference sequence). V shed 8 bases and J 2 bases; nucleotides not matched to a gene: 13. CDR3 region: CASASDRLDHTDTQYF. DNA of the CDR3: TGCGCCAGCGCGTCGGACAGGTTGGATCACACAGATACGCAGTATTTT.

As regards this clonotype: A read error is likely, as this CDR3 ends without the conserved phenylalanine or tryptophan. The V gene is TRBV7-9, the J gene TRBJ2-2; TRBD2 matches at 10 bases. Trimming removed 5 bases from V and 9 bases from J; junction bases left unmatched: 12. The CDR3 is 16 amino acids. Looked up from germline, CDR1 is SEHNR and CDR2 is FQNEAQ (reference sequence). DNA for the CDR3: TGTGCCAGCAGCACCGGGACTAGCGACACACCGTGGGAGCTGTTTTCT. Encoded protein: CASSTGTSDTPWELFS.

In regard to this clonotype: This may come from a read error, since a much larger clone is one base off. The chain links TRBV28 to TRBJ2-1; D perhaps matches TRBD2 (5 bases). The CDR3 has 15 amino acids. Germline V lookup: CDR1 MDHEN, CDR2 SYDVKM. The CDR3 region has the DNA TGTGCCAGCCGAGGGCGGACCCTAGCCTACAATGAGCAGCTCTTC. Residues: CASRGRTLAYNEQLF. The full variable domain, rest sourced from reference TRBV28 and TRBJ2-1, is DVKVTQSSRYLVKRTGEKVFLECVQDMDHENMFWYRQDPGLGLRLIYFSYDVKMKEKGDIPEGYSVSREKKERFSLILESASTNQTSMYLCASRGRTLAYNEQLFGPGTRLTVL.

This clonotype appeared a few times. J is TRBJ2-2 and V is TRBV10-3; a possible D gene is TRBD1 (6 bases). Germline CDR1 ENHRY, CDR2 SYGVKD. Between the trimmed V and J ends, which lost 8 bases and 2 bases, there was a span of 12 bases. The CDR3 sequence is 14 residues long. Here the CDR3 DNA reads TGTGCCATCGGGGGACAAAATAACACCGGGGAGCTGTTTTTT. Its protein product is CAIGGQNNTGELFF.

The V and J genes are TRBV20-1 and TRBJ2-7; D gene unclear. Trimming stripped 3 bases from V and 5 bases from J, with 8 bases between. Germline V CDR1 and CDR2: DFQATT, SNEGSKA (reference sequence). This CDR3 is built from 11 residues. CDR3 loop: CSASGRDEQYF. As DNA, the CDR3 is TGCAGTGCTAGCGGGCGCGACGAGCAGTACTTC.

This clonotype was counted many times. V usage is TRBV7-2 and J usage is TRBJ2-5; no clear D gene. Germline V lookup: CDR1 SGHTA, CDR2 FQGNSA. Trimming pared 0 bases from V and 7 bases from J, leaving 12 bases between. The CDR3 spans 14 residues. CDR3 sequence reads: CASSLAGSTGTQYF. Here the CDR3 DNA reads TGTGCCAGCAGCTTAGCTGGATCTACGGGGACCCAGTACTTC.

This clonotype was counted only a few times. The genes are TRBV11-2 and TRBJ1-4; 7 bases are shared with TRBD1. CDR3 length: 15 amino acids. Per the germline V gene, CDR1 is SGHAT and CDR2 is FQNNGV. J gave up 6 bases and V 0 bases, and 4 bases lay outside the gene matches. The CDR3 DNA is TGTGCCAGCAGCTTAGAAGGGACAGCGCATGAAAAACTGTTTTTT. Its translation: CASSLEGTAHEKLFF.

V and J are TRBV6-5 and TRBJ1-2; possibly TRBD1 for D (6 bases). CDR3 length equals 15 residues. Germline V lookup: CDR1 MNHEY, CDR2 SVGAGI. The V end was cut by 2 bases, the J end by 2 bases, with 12 bases between. CDR3 sequence: CASSYTWTENYGYTF. Here the CDR3 DNA reads TGTGCCAGCAGTTACACCTGGACAGAAAACTATGGCTACACCTTC.

Only a few counts were recorded for this clonotype. The chain combines TRBV6-1 with TRBJ2-1; D gene uncertain. The germline V gene encodes CDR1 MNHNS and CDR2 SASEGT. Between the trimmed V and J ends, which lost 10 bases and 7 bases, there was a span of 26 bases. The CDR3 runs to 16 residues. The CDR3 protein is CATSPLKPRGINEQFF. CDR3 nucleotides: TGTGCCACCAGCCCGTTGAAGCCTCGTGGGATAAATGAGCAGTTCTTC.

This clonotype was detected ten times or more. In DNA form, the CDR3 reads TGCAGTGCTAGAGATTCTAGCGGGAGGGCCTACAATGAGCAGTTCTTC. Translation gives CSARDSSGRAYNEQFF. The chain joins TRBV20-1 to TRBJ2-1; 12 bases map to TRBD2. The V and J ends lost 0 bases and 2 bases, in that order; junction bases with no gene match: 2. The CDR3 has 16 residues. Germline V gives CDR1 DFQATT, CDR2 SNEGSKA (reference sequence).

This clonotype was recorded a few times. The chain employs TRBV4-1 and TRBJ1-5; D gene ambiguous. Germline assignment: CDR1 MGHRA and CDR2 YSYEKL. This CDR3 has 13 amino acids. V lost 1 base to trimming and J lost 7 bases, with 8 bases between them. The CDR3 loop reads CASSQALLQPQHF. For the CDR3, the DNA is TGCGCCAGCAGCCAAGCCCTACTCCAGCCCCAGCATTTT.

This clonotype occurred a few times. CDR3 sequence reads: CAWSVGDYNSPLHF. CDR3 bases: TGTGCCTGGAGTGTCGGTGACTATAATTCACCCCTCCACTTT. The chain is built from TRBV30 and TRBJ1-6; D uncertain. V lost 0 bases to trimming and J lost 3 bases, with 6 bases between them. The CDR3 has 14 amino acids. The germline V gene has CDR1 GTSNPN and CDR2 SVGIG (reference sequence).

This clonotype was picked up many times. The gene calls are TRBV28 and TRBJ2-3; D might be TRBD2 (6 bases). CDR3 length equals 13 residues. The germline CDR1 and CDR2 sequences are MDHEN and SYDVKM. Trimming cost V 8 bases and J 2 bases, with 11 bases left between them. The CDR3 loop is CASRDSYTDTQYF. The CDR3 region has the DNA TGTGCCAGCCGGGACTCATACACAGATACGCAGTATTTT.

The sample holds many counts of this clonotype. The chain joins TRBV2 to TRBJ1-1; D is perhaps TRBD1 (6 bases). The CDR3 is 17 residues long. Trimming took off 3 bases at V and 0 bases at J, with 17 bases between the two ends. Germline CDR1 reads SNHLY; CDR2 reads FYNNEI. CDR3 region: CASSEGETGVMNTEAFF. The CDR3 DNA reads as TGTGCCAGCAGTGAGGGGGAGACAGGAGTCATGAACACTGAAGCTTTCTTT. Using reference TRBV2 and TRBJ1-1 for the parts outside the CDR3, the full variable domain is EPEVTQTPSHQVTQMGQEVILRCVPISNHLYFYWYRQILGQKVEFLVSFYNNEISEKSEIFDDQFSVERPDGSNFTLKIRSTKLEDSAMYFCASSEGETGVMNTEAFFGQGTRLTVV.

This clonotype was observed a handful of times. This chain connects TRBV7-9 to TRBJ1-1; a weak D match, TRBD1 (5 bases). The CDR3 is 12 amino acids. V lost 1 base to trimming and J lost 11 bases, with 11 bases between them. Looked up from germline, CDR1 is SEHNR and CDR2 is FQNEAQ (reference sequence). The CDR3 DNA sequence: TGTGCCAGCAGCTTAGAGGGGCTCTCGGCTTTCTTT. Protein sequence: CASSLEGLSAFF.